These T cell receptor beta chains were read from a single sample in a study of cytomegalovirus exposure and HLA in healthy donors. The method was immunoSEQ multiplex PCR; TCRdb's version includes in-frame clones alone and lacks a portion of them. This table holds roughly 190,000 clones, approximately 80% found once. Material for sequencing was PBMCs. These receptors were obtained from a woman aged 25 to 45 in good health and CMV-seronegative. Both conserved end residues are part of each CDR3. The D gene is left open where the match is weak. Not all rows give a size; the values are once, few, many and, for expanded clones, a class.

cdr3_nt cdr3_aa j_call d_call v_call clone_size
TGTGCCAGCAGCTTTCGTTCATCTCCTTACGAGCAGTACTTC CASSFRSSPYEQYF TRBJ2-7 - TRBV13 once
TGCGCCAGCAGCTTGCTAGATGTCGGCACAGATACGCAGTATTTT CASSLLDVGTDTQYF TRBJ2-3 - TRBV5-1 -
TGTGCCAGTAGAACGGGACTAGCGGGAGGACCGCAGTACTTC CASRTGLAGGPQYF TRBJ2-7 TRBD2 TRBV19 few
TGTGCCAGCAGGGGACATAGCGCGGATGAGCAGTTCTTC CASRGHSADEQFF TRBJ2-1 - TRBV6-4 once
TGTGCCAGCAGCCGTAACCGTCAGGGGAATGAAAAACTGTTTTTT CASSRNRQGNEKLFF TRBJ1-4 - TRBV7-6 few
TGTGCCAGCAGTTTATCTCTGCAGGGCCTCACCGGGGAGCTGTTTTTT CASSLSLQGLTGELFF TRBJ2-2 - TRBV27 once
TGTGCCAGCAGTGCGGGCAGGAGGAACACCGGGGAGCTGTTTTTT CASSAGRRNTGELFF TRBJ2-2 - TRBV7-9 -
TGTGCCAGCAGCTTTGGGACAGCCTACGAGCAGTACTTC CASSFGTAYEQYF TRBJ2-7 TRBD1 TRBV5-4 -
TGTGCCAGCAGCTTAGCTAGCGGGAGGGCGGGTGAGCAGTTCTTC CASSLASGRAGEQFF TRBJ2-1 TRBD2 TRBV7-2 -
TGCAGCGGCACCCGGGTAAGCGGGAGTCAAAGAAATGAGCAGTTCTTC CSGTRVSGSQRNEQFF TRBJ2-1 TRBD2 TRBV29-1 few
TGTGCCATAGCGGGAGAGTACAATGAGCAGTTCTTC CAIAGEYNEQFF TRBJ2-1 TRBD2 TRBV10-3 once
TGTGCCAGCATGGGGGGCCCTTCCGGGAGGAGCTCCTACGAGCAGTACTTC CASMGGPSGRSSYEQYF TRBJ2-7 - TRBV2 -
TGTGCCAGCAGCTTATTAGCCGGGGAGCTGTTTTTT CASSLLAGELFF TRBJ2-2 - TRBV7-9 once
TGTGCCAGTGGGACAGGGAGCTCCTACGAGCAGTACTTC CASGTGSSYEQYF TRBJ2-7 TRBD1 TRBV19 -
TGTGCCAGTTCTTTATCAGGGTCTCTGGAAGCTTTCTTT CASSLSGSLEAFF TRBJ1-1 - TRBV19 -